These 9 T cell receptor beta chains came from one sample sequenced in a study of identical twins. TCRdb used MiXCR to reprocess the 5' RACE reads, holding one entry per CDR3 protein. The sample carries approximately 220,000 distinct CDR3 sequences, approximately 8% recorded once. The same data also went into a second study, on yellow fever vaccine responses in identical twins.

The sequencing input was CD8+ T cells sorted from blood. The receptor set was obtained from a woman aged 18-35 years in good health.

V and J are TRBV29-1 and TRBJ1-1; unclear D gene. The CDR3 totals 10 residues. Germline V CDR1 and CDR2: SQVTM, ANQGSEA. The DNA of the CDR3 is TGCGCTGGCCATGGGACTGAAGCTTTCTTT. This sequence encodes CAGHGTEAFF.

The table lists this clonotype with many counts. The gene calls are TRBV7-7 and TRBJ2-1; D not certain. The V end lost 1 base, the J end lost 8 bases, and 9 bases lay between the germline ends. CDR1 is SSHAT and CDR2 is FNYEAQ in the germline V gene (reference sequence). This CDR3 contains 13 residues. Here the CDR3 reads CASSLGSLDEQFF. DNA of the CDR3: TGTGCCAGCAGCTTAGGGAGTCTCGATGAGCAGTTCTTC.

The chain links TRBV27 to TRBJ2-1; 8 bases line up with TRBD2. Germline V gene sequence: CDR1 MNHEY, CDR2 SMNVEV (reference sequence). The CDR3 totals 15 residues. The ends lost 6 bases at V and 6 bases at J; junction bases unmatched: 10. The CDR3 here is CASSEGTRSGNEQFF. CDR3 DNA: TGTGCCAGCAGCGAAGGGACTAGGTCAGGCAATGAGCAGTTCTTC.

This clonotype was seen at least ten times. The CDR3 loop reads CASSPQDRENTEAFF. The CDR3 bases are TGTGCCAGCTCACCGCAGGACAGGGAAAACACTGAAGCTTTCTTT. The chain carries TRBV18 and TRBJ1-1, with TRBD1 matching 8 bases. The J segment lost 2 bases and the V segment lost 3 bases, leaving 5 bases of the junction unmatched. Germline assignment: CDR1 KGHSH and CDR2 LQKENI. The CDR3 is 15 amino acids.

This clonotype was detected ten times or more. This sequence joins TRBV12-3 or TRBV12-4 and TRBJ2-1; D is undetermined. Trimming shortened V by 6 bases and J by 0 bases, and 9 bases separated the two germline ends. This CDR3 has 14 residues. CDR3 in amino acids: CASRFRGSYNEQFF. The CDR3, as DNA: TGTGCCAGCAGGTTCCGTGGCTCCTACAATGAGCAGTTCTTC.

This clonotype was picked up many times. This chain connects TRBV6-4 to TRBJ2-2, with D unresolved. CDR3 length: 14 residues. CDR1 and CDR2 (germline): MRHNA, SNTAGT. Trimming shortened V by 2 bases and J by 3 bases, and 7 bases separated the two germline ends. The chain's CDR3 is CASSDEAHTGELFF. The CDR3, as DNA: TGTGCCAGCAGTGACGAGGCTCACACCGGGGAGCTGTTTTTT.

In its sample, this clonotype was seen a few times. The chain links TRBV12-3 or TRBV12-4 to TRBJ2-1; 9 nucleotides agree with TRBD2. With 5 bases clipped from V and 8 bases from J, the junction kept 10 bases outside the gene matches. The CDR3 extends over 15 amino acids. CDR3 DNA sequence: TGTGCCAGCAGTGACGGGACTAGCTCTAATGATGAGCAGTTCTTC. Amino acids: CASSDGTSSNDEQFF.

At least ten counts were recorded for this clonotype. This chain connects TRBV11-2 to TRBJ2-2; 7 bases agree with TRBD1. The CDR3 is made up of 17 amino acids. The germline V gene encodes CDR1 SGHAT and CDR2 FQNNGV. Trimming took 5 bases from V and 4 from J; bases not matched to a gene: 13. The CDR3: CASSPSTGVAGTGELFF. DNA of the CDR3: TGTGCCAGCAGCCCATCTACAGGGGTGGCGGGCACCGGGGAGCTGTTTTTT. The whole variable domain, filled in from reference TRBV11-2 and TRBJ2-2, reads EAGVAQSPRYKIIEKRQSVAFWCNPISGHATLYWYQQILGQGPKLLIQFQNNGVVDDSQLPKDRFSAERLKGVDSTLKIQPAKLEDSAVYLCASSPSTGVAGTGELFFGEGSRLTVL.

This clonotype occurred many times. This chain joins TRBV7-9 and TRBJ2-3, with TRBD2 identical over 7 bases. The CDR3 covers 15 residues. Germline loops: CDR1 SEHNR, CDR2 FQNEAQ (reference sequence). The junction had 7 bases not matched to a gene; V was cut back by 5 bases and J by 2 bases. CDR3 in DNA: TGTGCCAGCAGCCCGGGACTACAAAACACAGATACGCAGTATTTT. Protein sequence: CASSPGLQNTDTQYF. Filled out from reference TRBV7-9 and TRBJ2-3, the complete variable domain reads DTGVSQNPRHKITKRGQNVTFRCDPISEHNRLYWYRQTLGQGPEFLTYFQNEAQLEKSRLLSDRFSAERPKGSFSTLEIQRTEQGDSAMYLCASSPGLQNTDTQYFGPGTRLTVL.